The 29 T cell receptor beta chains presented below share a single source sample, sequenced in a study of T cells in Graves' hyperthyroidism and ophthalmopathy. RNA transcripts were the template for amplifying TCR beta CDR3 regions. TCR CDR3 regions were first amplified by RT-PCR with HTBI primers. TCRdb independently ran MiXCR on the multiplex PCR reads; one entry per CDR3 protein. The table records under 40,000 distinct CDR3 sequences, around 52% of them present only once. The specimen was blood. The source is a woman in her 40s with Graves' ophthalmopathy.

This clonotype occurred many times. V and J are TRBV6-5 and TRBJ2-1; the D gene is possibly TRBD2 (6 bases). The CDR3 is 13 residues long. Trimming removed 5 bases from V and 9 bases from J, with 14 bases in between. Germline CDR1 and CDR2: MNHEY and SVGAGI. The CDR3 reads CASSRIRESEQFF. In DNA, the CDR3 is TGTGCCAGCAGTCGTATACGGGAGTCTGAGCAGTTCTTC.

V is TRBV6-4 and J is TRBJ1-3; 7 nucleotides agree with TRBD1. V was pared by 4 bases and J by 7 bases, with 22 bases of the junction left unmatched. Germline lookup yields CDR1 MRHNA and CDR2 SNTAGT. This CDR3 contains 19 residues. In nucleotides, the CDR3 is TGTGCCAGCAGTGCCACAGGGGCCGCAGGACGGGCGGATTGCAACACCATATATTTT. Amino acids: CASSATGAAGRADCNTIYF.

This clonotype is medium-sized by share. V is TRBV14 and J is TRBJ1-5, with unresolved D. V lost 6 bases, J lost 10 bases, and 10 bases lay in between. The CDR3 is made up of 11 amino acids. Germline CDR1 is SGHDN and CDR2 is FVKESK. The chain's CDR3 is CASRATLPQHF. Written as DNA, the CDR3 is TGTGCCAGCAGGGCCACTCTCCCCCAGCATTTT.

The rearrangement links TRBV11-2 to TRBJ2-7; 11 positions match TRBD1. This CDR3 has 15 residues. Germline CDR1 SGHAT, CDR2 FQNNGV. The trim removed 0 bases at V and 4 bases at J, leaving 2 bases unmatched. In DNA form, the CDR3 reads TGTGCCAGCAGCTTAGATGGACAGGGGGCTTACGAGCAGTACTTC. Amino acid sequence: CASSLDGQGAYEQYF.

This clonotype was picked up many times. This may arise from a read error, as a much more abundant clone is one base away. The V gene is TRBV13, the J gene TRBJ2-7; unclear D gene. Germline CDR1 and CDR2: PRHDT and FYEKMQ (reference sequence). The CDR3 is 14 amino acids. This CDR3 reads CVSSLGLTSYEQYF. The DNA of the CDR3 is TGTGTCAGCAGCTTAGGCCTAACGTCCTACGAGCAGTACTTC.

The chain recombines TRBV10-1 with TRBJ1-1; maybe TRBD1 (6 bases). The CDR3 sequence is 17 residues long. Trimming removed 2 bases from V and 7 bases from J, with 23 bases in between. Germline CDR1 reads WNHNN; CDR2 reads SYGVQD (reference sequence). CDR3 nucleotide sequence: TGCGCCAGCAGTGAGCCAACGGGACCGGGGGCTCAGAATGAAGCTTTCTTT. Translated: CASSEPTGPGAQNEAFF.

The V call is TRBV15, the J call TRBJ2-3; TRBD2 matches 11 bases. CDR1 and CDR2 (germline): LNHNV, YYDKDF (reference sequence). The CDR3 extends over 21 amino acids. V gave up 0 bases and J gave up 1 base; unmatched junction bases: 15. The CDR3: CATSRECTLTSGRGGTDTQYF. Here the CDR3 DNA reads TGTGCCACCAGCAGAGAATGCACTCTAACTAGCGGGAGAGGCGGCACAGATACGCAGTATTTT.

This clonotype was counted ten times or more. The chain links TRBV6-5 to TRBJ2-7; TRBD1 matches 8 bases. This CDR3 comprises 14 residues. With 2 bases clipped from V and 5 bases from J, the junction kept 5 bases outside the gene matches. Looked up from germline, CDR1 is MNHEY and CDR2 is SVGAGI. The CDR3 protein is CASSYADRGNEQYF. The DNA for the CDR3 is TGTGCCAGCAGTTACGCTGACAGGGGAAACGAGCAGTACTTC.

This chain links TRBV5-1 with TRBJ2-7; D not certain. This CDR3 region has 13 residues. V gave up 0 bases and J gave up 9 bases, with 13 bases separating them. Germline V gives CDR1 SGHRS, CDR2 YFSETQ. The CDR3 is CASSLGDYRGQYF. Written as DNA, the CDR3 is TGCGCCAGCAGCTTGGGGGATTATCGAGGGCAGTACTTC.

This clonotype has ten or more counts. The V and J genes are TRBV2 and TRBJ2-7; the D gene could be TRBD1 or TRBD2 (5 bases each). CDR3 length: 14 residues. The germline gives CDR1 SNHLY, CDR2 FYNNEI. V lost 7 bases to trimming and J lost 1 base, with 14 bases between them. This chain's CDR3 is CASTPGGGSYEQYF. The DNA of the CDR3 is TGTGCCAGCACTCCCGGTGGGGGATCCTACGAGCAGTACTTC.

There are many counts of this clonotype. This chain links TRBV11-2 with TRBJ2-5; D remains ambiguous. The CDR3 is 15 residues long. The germline gives CDR1 SGHAT, CDR2 FQNNGV. Trimming removed 1 base from V and 3 bases from J, with 12 bases in between. CDR3 in amino acids: CASSLGPGLKETQYF. CDR3 DNA: TGTGCCAGCAGCTTAGGTCCGGGCCTAAAAGAGACCCAGTACTTC.

This sequence joins TRBV15 and TRBJ2-6, with D possibly being TRBD2 (7 bases). The CDR3 sequence is 16 residues long. The germline gives CDR1 LNHNV, CDR2 YYDKDF (reference sequence). The V end lost 5 bases, the J end lost 2 bases, and 13 bases lay between the germline ends. CDR3 DNA sequence: TGTGCCACCAGCCCCAGGGGAGGGACTGGGGCCAACGTCCTGACTTTC. Amino acid sequence: CATSPRGGTGANVLTF.

The chain uses TRBV4-1 and TRBJ2-4, with 13 bases identical to TRBD2. The ends lost 3 bases at V and 6 bases at J; junction bases unmatched: 8. This CDR3 region has 17 residues. Germline assignment: CDR1 MGHRA and CDR2 YSYEKL. The CDR3 loop reads CASSQGRLAGGPNIQYF. As DNA, the CDR3 is TGCGCCAGCAGCCAGGGCAGACTAGCGGGAGGTCCAAACATTCAGTACTTC.

Comments on this clonotype: The junction departs from germline at one end; a sequencing error may be responsible. This chain connects TRBV29-1 to TRBJ1-1; D unclear. Germline lookup yields CDR1 SQVTM and CDR2 ANQGSEA. This CDR3 contains 8 residues. CDR3 sequence reads: CSVAEAYF. CDR3 nucleotide sequence: TGCAGCGTAGCGGAAGCTTACTTT.

The chain combines TRBV18 with TRBJ1-2, with D possibly TRBD1 on 6 matching bases. The V end was cut by 3 bases, the J end by 3 bases, with 14 bases between. The CDR3 length is 15 residues. Germline V CDR1 and CDR2: KGHSH, LQKENI. This CDR3 reads CASSPRQGFDYGYTF. The CDR3 nucleotides are TGTGCCAGCTCACCGCGGCAGGGGTTTGACTATGGCTACACCTTC.

This rearrangement joins TRBV11-3 to TRBJ2-2; D ambiguous. CDR3 size: 12 residues. V was clipped by 4 bases and J by 5 bases, with 5 bases between them. Germline loops: CDR1 SGHNT, CDR2 YENEEA. The CDR3 here is CASSSMTGELFF. The CDR3 coding sequence is TGTGCCAGCAGCTCTATGACCGGGGAGCTGTTTTTT.

The genes are TRBV5-1 and TRBJ2-7; D might be TRBD2 (7 bases). This CDR3 has 12 residues. V shed 7 bases and J shed 6 bases, with 14 bases lying between them. Per the germline V gene, CDR1 is SGHRS and CDR2 is YFSETQ. For the CDR3, the DNA is TGCGCCAGCCGGGGGGCCGCATTCGAGCAGTACTTC. Translation: CASRGAAFEQYF. Variable domain in full (rest from reference TRBV5-1 and TRBJ2-7): KAGVTQTPRYLIKTRGQQVTLSCSPISGHRSVSWYQQTPGQGLQFLFEYFSETQRNKGNFPGRFSGRQFSNSRSEMNVSTLELGDSALYLCASRGAAFEQYFGPGTRLTVT.

The chain links TRBV19 to TRBJ2-3, with TRBD2 matching 7 bases. Trimming took 7 bases from V and 10 from J; bases not matched to a gene: 14. The CDR3 is 14 residues long. CDR1 is LNHDA and CDR2 is SQIVND in the germline V gene (reference sequence). Written as DNA, the CDR3 is TGTGCCAGTACCTTCGGTCGGGGGGAGGGCGCGCAGTATTTT. Protein product: CASTFGRGEGAQYF.

This clonotype was recorded at least ten times. The chain couples TRBV6-5 to TRBJ2-5, with D possibly matching TRBD1 (7 bases). V dropped 2 bases and J dropped 5 bases, with 15 bases sitting between them. The length of the CDR3 is 15 residues. CDR1 is MNHEY, CDR2 SVGAGI, per germline. The CDR3 region is CASSYNQGGSETQYF. The CDR3 nucleotides read TGTGCCAGCAGTTACAATCAGGGGGGTTCCGAGACCCAGTACTTC.

This clonotype was picked up many times. The junction departs from germline at one end; a sequencing error may be responsible. This rearrangement joins TRBV4-2 to TRBJ1-2; D not resolved. Germline CDR1 is LGHNA and CDR2 is YNFKEQ. CDR3 length: 13 residues. In DNA form, the CDR3 reads TGTGCCAGCAGCCAAGGGGATAACCATGGCTACACCTTC. It specifies CASSQGDNHGYTF.

The rearrangement uses TRBV25-1 and TRBJ2-7; 9 nucleotides match TRBD1. The CDR3 covers 16 residues. Germline V gene sequence: CDR1 MGHDK, CDR2 SYGVNS. J lost 7 bases, V lost 6 bases, and 16 bases had no gene match. CDR3: CASSTYEPGQGGEQYF. CDR3 DNA sequence: TGTGCCAGCAGCACCTATGAACCGGGACAGGGAGGAGAGCAGTACTTC.

The rearrangement joins TRBV7-2 to TRBJ2-7; 12 bases map to TRBD2. Losses at the gene ends were 1 base for V and 3 bases for J; bases not matched to a gene: 4. The CDR3 runs 16 residues. Per germline, CDR1 SGHTA and CDR2 FQGNSA. CDR3 amino acids: CASSLVGTSGFYEQYF. CDR3 nucleotide sequence: TGTGCCAGCAGCTTAGTGGGGACTAGCGGGTTCTACGAGCAGTACTTC.

V is TRBV2 and J is TRBJ2-5; 7 bases line up with TRBD1. From germline, CDR1 is SNHLY and CDR2 FYNNEI. The CDR3 is 16 amino acids. V lost 4 bases to trimming and J lost 2 bases; unmatched junction nucleotides: 10. The CDR3 region has the DNA TGTGCCAGCAGTGCTTTCCGGACAGGACAACAAGAGACCCAGTACTTC. It codes for CASSAFRTGQQETQYF.

Of note for this clonotype: One junction end does not reproduce the germline sequence, and a read error may be involved. The rearrangement links TRBV7-3 to TRBJ1-1; D is undetermined. Germline lookup yields CDR1 SGHTA and CDR2 FQGTGA. The CDR3 runs to 13 residues. CDR3 nucleotides: TGTGCTAGCAGCTCTAATATGAACACTGAAACTTTCTTT. Amino acid sequence: CASSSNMNTETFF.

The V gene is TRBV6-5, the J gene TRBJ2-5; tentatively, D is TRBD1 or TRBD2 (6 bases each). CDR1 and CDR2 (germline): MNHEY, SVGAGI. The CDR3 totals 14 residues. The ends were cut back, 10 bases at V and 4 bases at J, with 19 bases in the middle. This CDR3 is CAIWGATAGETQYF. CDR3 DNA sequence: TGTGCCATCTGGGGGGCTACTGCGGGAGAGACCCAGTACTTC.

The count of this clonotype is one. The V call is TRBV19, the J call TRBJ1-3; D is unresolved. The germline gives CDR1 LNHDA, CDR2 SQIVND (reference sequence). The V end was cut by 7 bases, the J end by 8 bases, with 24 bases between. This CDR3 is built from 16 residues. The CDR3 loop is CASKEGPSNYGYTIYF. CDR3 coding DNA: TGTGCCAGTAAAGAGGGCCCGAGTAACTATGGCTACACCATATATTTT.

This clonotype was counted ten times or more. This sequence joins TRBV12-3 or TRBV12-4 and TRBJ2-7, with D unclear. V was clipped by 5 bases and J by 4 bases, with 6 bases between them. The CDR3 runs to 11 residues. The CDR3 here is CASSQVYEQYF. The CDR3 DNA sequence: TGTGCCAGCAGTCAGGTGTACGAGCAGTACTTC.

This clonotype was found once. The genes are TRBV20-1 and TRBJ2-7; D is ambiguous. Germline-derived CDR1 and CDR2 are DFQATT and SNEGSKA (reference sequence). There are 13 residues in the CDR3. V was pared by 7 bases and J by 0 bases, with 13 bases between. CDR3 coding DNA: TGCAGTGTCAGTTCCCCGTGCTCCTACGAGCAGTACTTC. It yields the protein CSVSSPCSYEQYF.

Of note for this clonotype: At one end, the junction sequence differs from germline, possibly due to a read error. V and J are TRBV19 and TRBJ2-7; no clear D gene. Per the germline V gene, CDR1 is LNHDA and CDR2 is SQIVND (reference sequence). CDR3 length equals 14 residues. The CDR3 sequence: CASSPYRSSYEQYF. For the CDR3, the DNA is TGTGCCAGTAGTCCCTACCGGAGCTCCTACGAGCAATACTTC.